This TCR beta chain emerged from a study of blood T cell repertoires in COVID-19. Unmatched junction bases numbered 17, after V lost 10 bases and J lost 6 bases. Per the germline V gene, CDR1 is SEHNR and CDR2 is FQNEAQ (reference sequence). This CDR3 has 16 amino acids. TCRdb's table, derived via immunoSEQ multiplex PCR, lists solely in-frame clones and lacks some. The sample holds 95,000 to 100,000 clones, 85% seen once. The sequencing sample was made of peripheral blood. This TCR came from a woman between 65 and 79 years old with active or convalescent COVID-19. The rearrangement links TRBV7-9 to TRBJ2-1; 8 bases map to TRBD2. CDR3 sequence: CATRGRGAGVSNEQFF. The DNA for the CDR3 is TGTGCCACGCGTGGAAGAGGAGCGGGAGTGTCCAATGAGCAGTTCTTC. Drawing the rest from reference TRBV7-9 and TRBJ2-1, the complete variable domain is DTGVSQNPRHKITKRGQNVTFRCDPISEHNRLYWYRQTLGQGPEFLTYFQNEAQLEKSRLLSDRFSAERPKGSFSTLEIQRTEQGDSAMYLCATRGRGAGVSNEQFFGPGTRLTVL.